This T cell receptor (beta chain) was found in a study of yellow fever vaccine responses in identical twins. Whole-study findings and limits: Reportedly, the T cell response mounted by twins to vaccine seemed partly convergent, partly personalized.

Turning to this clonotype: The antigen remains unidentified.

A single record per CDR3 protein comes from TCRdb applying MiXCR to the RT-PCR reads. In the table there are about 5,000 distinct CDR3 sequences, 65% to 80% of which are singletons. This CDR3 contains 14 residues. J gave up 10 bases and V 5 bases, and 5 bases lay outside the gene matches. Looked up from germline, CDR1 is WNHNN and CDR2 is SYGVQD (reference sequence). The specimen comprised T cells from blood (PBMCs), unsorted or a sorted subset (not recorded which), sampled before or after yellow fever vaccination (not recorded which). The sequence derives from a woman aged 18 to 35 who received the yellow fever vaccine. The chain combines TRBV10-1 with TRBJ2-1; TRBD2 matches 13 bases. The DNA for the CDR3 is TGCGCCAGCAGTACTGGACTAGCGGGAGCCGAGCAGTTCTTC. It encodes CASSTGLAGAEQFF.